These T cell receptor beta chains were read from a single sample in a study of blood T cell repertoires in COVID-19. Clones were sequenced by immunoSEQ multiplex PCR, and TCRdb holds only the in-frame ones, with some missing. The sample yields some 250,000 clones, over 75% seen once. The sample consisted of PBMCs or T cells enriched from blood (not recorded which). These receptor sequences come from a woman aged 45-59 years who had recovered from COVID-19. The CDR3 runs from the conserved cysteine through the conserved F or W. The D gene is left open where the match is weak. Not all rows give a size; the values are once, few, many and, for expanded clones, a class.

v_call	j_call	clone_size	d_call	cdr3_aa	cdr3_nt
TRBV7-6	TRBJ2-1	NA	NA	CASSLSFAGNEQFF	TGTGCCAGCAGCTTATCGTTTGCGGGTAATGAGCAGTTCTTC
TRBV24-1	TRBJ2-3	NA	NA	CATGGPLFGGNPDTQYF	TGTGCCACCGGAGGACCGCTTTTTGGGGGCAATCCAGATACGCAGTATTTT
TRBV24-1	TRBJ2-1	NA	TRBD2	CATSGRGGDEQFF	TGTGCCACCAGTGGCCGTGGGGGGGATGAGCAGTTCTTC
TRBV28	TRBJ2-7	NA	TRBD2	CASSSRTRNYEQYF	TGTGCCAGCAGTTCCAGGACTAGAAACTACGAGCAGTACTTC
TRBV19	TRBJ2-5	many	TRBD2	CASSPRLAIFQETQYF	TGTGCCAGTAGTCCCCGACTAGCGATCTTCCAAGAGACCCAGTACTTC
TRBV28	TRBJ2-5	NA	NA	CAIQRTNQETQYF	TGTGCCATCCAGCGGACTAACCAAGAGACCCAGTACTTC
TRBV24-1	TRBJ2-5	NA	TRBD1	CATRPPTTGRMDQETQYF	TGTGCCACCAGACCCCCTACGACAGGGCGGATGGACCAAGAGACCCAGTACTTC
TRBV6-5	TRBJ2-7	NA	TRBD2	CASSYAGGLDEQYF	TGTGCCAGCAGTTACGCGGGAGGGCTCGACGAGCAGTACTTC
TRBV5-1	TRBJ1-2	NA	NA	CASSLALGRGEGYTF	TGCGCCAGCAGCTTGGCCTTGGGGCGCGGGGAAGGCTACACCTTC
TRBV28	TRBJ2-7	NA	NA	CASSLFISWERRQPEQYF	TGTGCCAGCAGTTTATTCATCTCGTGGGAGCGTCGTCAACCCGAGCAGTACTTC
TRBV19	TRBJ2-3	NA	TRBD2	CATRGLAGGRDTQYF	TGTGCCACCCGGGGACTAGCGGGAGGGCGTGATACGCAGTATTTT
TRBV12-3/TRBV12-4	TRBJ1-1	NA	TRBD1	CASSLQGVTEAFF	TGTGCCAGCAGTTTACAGGGGGTCACTGAAGCTTTCTTT
TRBV3-1/TRBV3-2	TRBJ2-2	few	NA	CASSQERASSTGELFF	TGTGCCAGCAGCCAAGAAAGGGCTAGCAGCACCGGGGAGCTGTTTTTT
TRBV10-2	TRBJ1-2	NA	TRBD1	CASSPDRGYGYTF	TGCGCCAGCAGCCCGGACAGGGGGTATGGCTACACCTTC
TRBV11-3	TRBJ2-1	NA	NA	CASSSRTGTPIEQFF	TGTGCCAGCAGCTCAAGGACCGGGACTCCCATCGAGCAGTTCTTC
TRBV28	TRBJ1-2	few	NA	CASSRRQANYGYTF	TGTGCCAGCAGCCGTCGACAGGCTAACTATGGCTACACCTTC
TRBV5-1	TRBJ2-7	NA	NA	CASSLDLTGRAPYEQYF	TGCGCCAGCAGCTTGGATCTTACAGGAAGAGCTCCCTACGAGCAGTACTTC
TRBV4-1	TRBJ2-1	NA	NA	CASSQDPGDEQFF	TGCGCCAGCAGCCAAGATCCAGGCGATGAGCAGTTCTTC
TRBV5-4	TRBJ2-7	NA	NA	CASSLGQVPYEQYF	TGTGCCAGCAGCTTGGGACAGGTCCCCTACGAGCAGTACTTC
TRBV3-1/TRBV3-2	TRBJ1-5	NA	NA	CASSLGQAINQPQHF	TGTGCCAGCAGCCTAGGACAAGCGATTAATCAGCCCCAGCATTTT
TRBV3-1/TRBV3-2	TRBJ2-7	few	TRBD2	CASRVSGRGSYEQYF	TGTGCCAGCAGGGTCAGCGGGAGAGGCTCCTACGAGCAGTACTTC
TRBV3-1/TRBV3-2	TRBJ2-7	NA	NA	CASSQAGSSYEQYF	TGTGCCAGCAGCCAGGCGGGGAGCTCCTACGAGCAGTACTTC
TRBV19	TRBJ2-1	NA	TRBD2	CASSRGSSGTTLYNEQFF	TGTGCCAGTAGTAGGGGATCCTCCGGGACTACCTTATACAATGAGCAGTTCTTC
TRBV11-2	TRBJ2-3	NA	TRBD2	CASSPRTSLPTDTQYF	TGTGCCAGCAGCCCCCGGACTAGCTTACCCACAGATACGCAGTATTTT